The sequence of this TCR beta chain was determined in a study of pediatric ulcerative colitis (dated 2019 in TCRdb). Concerning the study at large: Several ulcerative colitis patients had pancolitis and two had left-sided colitis, with histology consistent with ulcerative colitis in all. From nine newly diagnosed, treatment-naive pediatric ulcerative colitis patients and four non-IBD control children, paired blood and rectal samples were collected. By Pediatric Ulcerative Colitis Activity Index, mild disease was classified in a couple of patients, moderate disease in several and acute severe colitis in three. Study-wide findings and limitations: Controls, mild-moderate and acute severe colitis patients were separated by rectal repertoire features, and reduced rectal diversity due to clonal expansions was observed in acute severe colitis. Autologous blood-rectal clonal overlap was significantly higher in ulcerative colitis patients than in controls, suggesting increased T cell trafficking to inflamed tissue. T cells from blood may have been included in the rectal pinch biopsies, particularly in patients with overt colitis. Because repertoires came from total lymphocyte DNA, patterns in rare subsets such as regulatory T cells may not be reflected. Only a few individuals were included in the healthy control group, which was small. For technical reasons, blood samples from a couple of patients gave substantially fewer templates, and these samples were excluded from the blood-rectal overlap analysis. A couple of rectal CDR3 clonotypes turned up in every ulcerative colitis patient but in none of the controls.

Comment on this clone: Its recognized antigen is unknown. Base qualities are not provided; no much larger clone lies one nucleotide away.

Through the immunoSEQ TRB Survey service, multiplex V and J primers were used to amplify rearranged CDR3 beta regions from genomic DNA. Survey-level sequencing depth of up to 500,000 reads per sample was used to keep depth equal across samples. Libraries were purified and pooled, and sequencing was performed on Illumina technology. The study's processing was this. Productive clonality, sample overlap, pairwise scatters, CDR3 beta length, V/D/J gene usage and productiveness were all assessed with the immunoSEQ online tools. Alongside Shannon and Simpson indices, calculated diversity was computed as the number of unique rearrangements divided by total templates, multiplied by 100. For principal component analysis, Z-score normalized data were analyzed with the R prcomp function and the ggbiplot package. Morisita's index was used to measure clonal overlap between blood and rectum within each subject. TCRdb's version of the immuneACCESS table is confined to in-frame rearrangements and falls short of the full clone set. An unresolved V gene accounts for under half of the shortfall where checked; the remainder is of unknown origin. That table furnishes V, J and clone size, whereas the DNA furnished D and trimming. Counted in this sample were 15,000 to 20,000 clones; over 65% of them appeared once. The top ten clonotypes cover around 7% of the sample.

During colonoscopy, one to two rectal pinch biopsies were obtained for research purposes. No immunosuppressive medication had been given to the ulcerative colitis patients before the diagnostic colonoscopy. Before DNA isolation, rectal biopsies were subjected to proteinase K digestion. The Wizard kit (Promega) was used to extract genomic DNA from the blood and intestinal samples. There are 14 amino acids in the CDR3, from cysteine to phenylalanine inclusive. The DNA shown is the 42-base CDR3, in frame from base 1. V was cut back by 3 bases and J by 1 base, leaving a gap of 10 bases between them. Per the germline V gene (reference sequence), LNHDA is the CDR1 and SQIVND is the CDR2.

This chain joins TRBV19 to TRBJ2-7, with no D gene named confidently. The sequenced material came from gut tissue. The clonotype was recovered from a boy between 10 and 17 years old with moderate ulcerative colitis. The DNA sequence is as follows: TGTGCCAGTAGTATTCAACACGCATCCTACGAGCAGTACTTC. Translation gives CASSIQHASYEQYF.